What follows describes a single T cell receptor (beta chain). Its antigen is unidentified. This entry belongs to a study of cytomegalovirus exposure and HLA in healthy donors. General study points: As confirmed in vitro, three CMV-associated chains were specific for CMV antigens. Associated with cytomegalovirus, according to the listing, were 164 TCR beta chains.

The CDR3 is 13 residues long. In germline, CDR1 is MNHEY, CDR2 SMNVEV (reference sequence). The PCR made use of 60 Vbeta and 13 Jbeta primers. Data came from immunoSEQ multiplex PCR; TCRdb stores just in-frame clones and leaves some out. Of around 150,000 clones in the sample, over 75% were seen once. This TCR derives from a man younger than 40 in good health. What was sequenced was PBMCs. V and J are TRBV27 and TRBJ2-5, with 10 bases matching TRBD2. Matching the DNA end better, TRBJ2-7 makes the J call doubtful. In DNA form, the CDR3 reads TGTGCCAGCATGGCTAGCGGGAGCCTCGAGCAGTACTTC. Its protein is CASMASGSLEQYF.